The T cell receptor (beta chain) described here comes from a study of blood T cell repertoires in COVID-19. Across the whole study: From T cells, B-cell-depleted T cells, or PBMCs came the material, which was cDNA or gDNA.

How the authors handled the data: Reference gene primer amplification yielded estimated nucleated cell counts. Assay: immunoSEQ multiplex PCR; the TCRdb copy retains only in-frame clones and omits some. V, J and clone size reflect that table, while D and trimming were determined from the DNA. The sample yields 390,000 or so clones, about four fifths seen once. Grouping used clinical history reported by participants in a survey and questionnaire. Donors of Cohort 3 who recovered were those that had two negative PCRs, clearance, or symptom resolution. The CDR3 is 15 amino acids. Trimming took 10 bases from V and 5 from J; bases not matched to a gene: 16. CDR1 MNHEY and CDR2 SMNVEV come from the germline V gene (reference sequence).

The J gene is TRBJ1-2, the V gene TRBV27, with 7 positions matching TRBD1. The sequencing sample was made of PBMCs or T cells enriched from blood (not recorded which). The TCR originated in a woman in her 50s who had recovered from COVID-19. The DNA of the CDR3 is TGTGCCACGCCGCCCATACACAGGGGTCCGTATGGCTACACCTTC. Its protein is CATPPIHRGPYGYTF.